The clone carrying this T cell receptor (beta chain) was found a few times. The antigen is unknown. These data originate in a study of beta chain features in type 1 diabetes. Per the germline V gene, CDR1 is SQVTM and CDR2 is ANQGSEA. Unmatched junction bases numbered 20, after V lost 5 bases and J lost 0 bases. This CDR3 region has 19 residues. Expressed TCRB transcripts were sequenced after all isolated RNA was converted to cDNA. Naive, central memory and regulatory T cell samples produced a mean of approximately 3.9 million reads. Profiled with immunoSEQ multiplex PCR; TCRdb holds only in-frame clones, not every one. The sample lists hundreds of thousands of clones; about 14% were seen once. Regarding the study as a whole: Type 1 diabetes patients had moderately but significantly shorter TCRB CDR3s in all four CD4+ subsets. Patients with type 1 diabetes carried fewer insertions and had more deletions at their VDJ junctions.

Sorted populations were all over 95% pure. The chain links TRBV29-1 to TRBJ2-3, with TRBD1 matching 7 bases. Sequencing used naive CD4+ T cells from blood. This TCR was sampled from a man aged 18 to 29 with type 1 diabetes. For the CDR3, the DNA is TGCAGCGTTCAGTCAATAGGTACAGGGGCCCGGGTTAGCACAGATACGCAGTATTTT. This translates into CSVQSIGTGARVSTDTQYF.